This TCR beta chain originates from a study of T cells in tumors after PD-1 blockade. Study summary: Some patients also took daily vismodegib 150 mg during anti-PD-1 treatment. On average, peripheral blood gave under 150,000 TCR templates and tens of thousands of unique clonotypes.

Tumor or blood genomic DNA was sequenced, with inputs of about 616 ng to 6,500 ng. Worth noting for this clone: Its antigen is as yet unknown.

Repertoires were generated with immunoSEQ multiplex PCR, while TCRdb's copy carries only in-frame clones and drops some. The table shows roughly 25,000 clones, with 65% to 85% occurring only once. The germline V gene encodes CDR1 LGHDT and CDR2 YNNKEL (reference sequence). The CDR3 contains 15 residues. Trimming pared 4 bases from V and 2 bases from J, leaving 15 bases between. Points from the study as a whole: Blood contained 35% to 50% of the tumor's TCR clonotypes.

The source was PBMCs, collected after anti-PD-1 treatment. The receptor was isolated from a human donor with basal cell carcinoma. This chain links TRBV3-1 (or the pseudogene TRBV3-2) with TRBJ2-7, with D possibly called TRBD1 or TRBD2 (5 bases each). The CDR3 DNA is TGTGCCAGCAGCCCAAAAAGGCAGGGACCCTACGAGCAGTACTTC. Its translation is CASSPKRQGPYEQYF.